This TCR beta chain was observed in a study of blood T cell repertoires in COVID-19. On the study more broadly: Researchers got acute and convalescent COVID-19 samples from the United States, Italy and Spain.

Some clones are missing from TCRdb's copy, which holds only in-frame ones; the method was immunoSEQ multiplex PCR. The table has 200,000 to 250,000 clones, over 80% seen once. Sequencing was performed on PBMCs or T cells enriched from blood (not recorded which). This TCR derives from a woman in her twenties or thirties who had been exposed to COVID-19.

The CDR3 protein is CASSPIGTREWEQYF. The CDR3 coding sequence is TGTGCCAGCAGCCCGATCGGGACTCGGGAGTGGGAGCAGTACTTC. The chain has TRBV11-2 and TRBJ2-7, with D possibly being TRBD2 (6 bases). Germline V gene sequence: CDR1 SGHAT, CDR2 FQNNGV. The CDR3 length is 15 residues. The V and J ends lost 5 bases and 7 bases respectively, with 21 bases between them.